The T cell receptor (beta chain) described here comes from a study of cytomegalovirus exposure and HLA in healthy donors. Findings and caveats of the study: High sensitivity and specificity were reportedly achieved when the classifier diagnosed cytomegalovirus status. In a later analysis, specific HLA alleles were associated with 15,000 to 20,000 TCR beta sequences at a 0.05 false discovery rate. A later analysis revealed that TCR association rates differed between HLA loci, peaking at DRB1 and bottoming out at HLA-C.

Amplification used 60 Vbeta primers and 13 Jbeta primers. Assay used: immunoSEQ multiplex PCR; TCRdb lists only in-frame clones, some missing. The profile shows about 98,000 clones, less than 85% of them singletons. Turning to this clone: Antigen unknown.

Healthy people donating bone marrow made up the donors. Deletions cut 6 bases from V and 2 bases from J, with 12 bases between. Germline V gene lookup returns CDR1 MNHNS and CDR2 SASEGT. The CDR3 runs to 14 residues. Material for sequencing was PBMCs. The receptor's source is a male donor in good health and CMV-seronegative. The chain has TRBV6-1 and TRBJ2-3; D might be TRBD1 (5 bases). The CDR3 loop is CASSESTATDTQYF. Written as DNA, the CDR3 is TGTGCCAGCAGCGAATCGACAGCCACAGATACGCAGTATTTT.